This is a list of T cell receptor beta chains from one sample in a study of technical replicates of blood from several donors. Profiling relied on immunoSEQ multiplex PCR, and the TCRdb table lists in-frame clones only, not all of them. The sample records under 85,000 clones, more than 85% being singletons. The specimen was T cells isolated from PBMCs. All receptors come from a human donor in good health. Some clones in this sample may be carry-over from other donors' samples. The CDR3 runs from the conserved cysteine through the conserved F or W. The D gene is left open where the match is weak. Expanded clones are given a class, and other clones once, few, many or no size at all.

j_call clone_size d_call v_call cdr3_aa cdr3_nt
TRBJ1-1 . . TRBV19 CASSITRQDKAFF TGTGCCAGTAGTATAACGCGACAGGACAAGGCTTTCTTT
TRBJ1-2 . . TRBV9 CASSVGPQGLANYGYTF TGTGCCAGCAGCGTAGGGCCTCAGGGATTAGCCAACTATGGCTACACCTTC
TRBJ2-7 . TRBD1 TRBV5-6 CPQIMAGTGYYEQYF TGTCCTCAGATCATGGCCGGGACAGGGTATTACGAGCAGTACTTC
TRBJ1-1 . . TRBV19 CASSIPGPTEAFF TGTGCCAGTAGTATCCCAGGGCCCACTGAAGCTTTCTTT
TRBJ2-1 . . TRBV7-9 CASSLVGRSYNEQFF TGTGCCAGCAGCTTAGTCGGGAGATCCTACAATGAGCAGTTCTTC
TRBJ2-6 . TRBD1 TRBV28 CASSLGDRSSGANVLTF TGTGCCAGCAGTTTGGGGGACAGGTCCTCTGGGGCCAACGTCCTGACTTTC
TRBJ1-4 . . TRBV7-9 CASSHGGGNRDEKLFF TGTGCCAGCAGCCACGGTGGGGGCAACAGGGATGAAAAACTGTTTTTT
TRBJ1-1 . . TRBV6-6 CASSYIGNTEAFF TGTGCCAGCAGTTACATCGGGAACACTGAAGCTTTCTTT
TRBJ2-7 . TRBD1 TRBV6-6 CASSYNRDRGHEQYF TGTGCCAGCAGTTACAACCGGGACAGGGGCCACGAGCAGTACTTC
TRBJ2-1 . TRBD2 TRBV6-6 CASSIAGGYNEQFF TGTGCCAGCAGTATAGCGGGAGGTTACAATGAGCAGTTCTTC
TRBJ2-1 . TRBD2 TRBV28 CASSPTSGGSYNEQFF TGTGCCAGCAGCCCTACTAGCGGGGGATCCTACAATGAGCAGTTCTTC
TRBJ2-1 . TRBD2 TRBV5-1 CASSLSSGRGNEQFF TGCGCCAGCAGCTTGTCTAGCGGGAGAGGCAATGAGCAGTTCTTC
TRBJ1-1 . . TRBV10-3 CAIRGQAGNTEAFF TGTGCCATCAGGGGCCAGGCTGGGAACACTGAAGCTTTCTTT
TRBJ1-2 . . TRBV6-5 CASSYRGGGYTF TGTGCCAGCAGTTACCGGGGGGGCGGCTACACCTTC
TRBJ2-7 once . TRBV28 CASSFAVTEGTYEQYF TGTGCCAGCAGTTTCGCCGTAACCGAGGGAACCTACGAGCAGTACTTC
TRBJ2-5 . TRBD2 TRBV30 CAWLSGTKETQYF TGTGCCTGGTTAAGCGGGACTAAGGAGACCCAGTACTTC
TRBJ2-7 . . TRBV4-3 CASSQEVGGHYEQYF TGCGCCAGCAGCCAAGAGGTAGGAGGCCACTACGAGCAGTACTTC
TRBJ2-7 . TRBD1 TRBV11-2 CASSVTGHSSYEQYF TGTGCCAGCAGCGTGACAGGGCATAGCTCCTACGAGCAGTACTTC
TRBJ2-7 . TRBD2 TRBV9 CASSAGGGVHEQYF TGTGCCAGCAGCGCGGGAGGGGGGGTACACGAGCAGTACTTC
TRBJ1-1 . . TRBV29-1 CSVVGPMNTEAFF TGCAGCGTTGTTGGGCCCATGAACACTGAAGCTTTCTTT
TRBJ1-3 . . TRBV4-3 CASSQDRGWRDTIYF TGCGCCAGCAGCCAAGATCGGGGGTGGAGAGACACCATATATTTT
TRBJ1-1 . . TRBV4-1 CASSQDLFEAFF TGCGCCAGCAGCCAAGATTTATTTGAAGCTTTCTTT
TRBJ2-3 . TRBD2 TRBV30 CAWSVGAGVADTQYF TGTGCCTGGAGTGTAGGGGCGGGAGTTGCAGATACGCAGTATTTT
TRBJ2-7 once . TRBV30 CAWSRRGGAYEQYF TGTGCCTGGAGCCGCCGAGGCGGAGCCTACGAGCAGTACTTC
TRBJ2-7 few . TRBV6-5 CASSYDREAYEQYF TGTGCCAGCAGTTACGACAGGGAGGCCTACGAGCAGTACTTC
TRBJ1-1 . . TRBV6-5 CASSSTRSQAFF TGTGCCAGCAGTTCGACAAGAAGTCAAGCTTTCTTT
TRBJ2-7 . . TRBV30 CAWSSTVQGRPYEQYF TGTGCCTGGAGTAGCACTGTCCAGGGTCGTCCCTACGAGCAGTACTTC